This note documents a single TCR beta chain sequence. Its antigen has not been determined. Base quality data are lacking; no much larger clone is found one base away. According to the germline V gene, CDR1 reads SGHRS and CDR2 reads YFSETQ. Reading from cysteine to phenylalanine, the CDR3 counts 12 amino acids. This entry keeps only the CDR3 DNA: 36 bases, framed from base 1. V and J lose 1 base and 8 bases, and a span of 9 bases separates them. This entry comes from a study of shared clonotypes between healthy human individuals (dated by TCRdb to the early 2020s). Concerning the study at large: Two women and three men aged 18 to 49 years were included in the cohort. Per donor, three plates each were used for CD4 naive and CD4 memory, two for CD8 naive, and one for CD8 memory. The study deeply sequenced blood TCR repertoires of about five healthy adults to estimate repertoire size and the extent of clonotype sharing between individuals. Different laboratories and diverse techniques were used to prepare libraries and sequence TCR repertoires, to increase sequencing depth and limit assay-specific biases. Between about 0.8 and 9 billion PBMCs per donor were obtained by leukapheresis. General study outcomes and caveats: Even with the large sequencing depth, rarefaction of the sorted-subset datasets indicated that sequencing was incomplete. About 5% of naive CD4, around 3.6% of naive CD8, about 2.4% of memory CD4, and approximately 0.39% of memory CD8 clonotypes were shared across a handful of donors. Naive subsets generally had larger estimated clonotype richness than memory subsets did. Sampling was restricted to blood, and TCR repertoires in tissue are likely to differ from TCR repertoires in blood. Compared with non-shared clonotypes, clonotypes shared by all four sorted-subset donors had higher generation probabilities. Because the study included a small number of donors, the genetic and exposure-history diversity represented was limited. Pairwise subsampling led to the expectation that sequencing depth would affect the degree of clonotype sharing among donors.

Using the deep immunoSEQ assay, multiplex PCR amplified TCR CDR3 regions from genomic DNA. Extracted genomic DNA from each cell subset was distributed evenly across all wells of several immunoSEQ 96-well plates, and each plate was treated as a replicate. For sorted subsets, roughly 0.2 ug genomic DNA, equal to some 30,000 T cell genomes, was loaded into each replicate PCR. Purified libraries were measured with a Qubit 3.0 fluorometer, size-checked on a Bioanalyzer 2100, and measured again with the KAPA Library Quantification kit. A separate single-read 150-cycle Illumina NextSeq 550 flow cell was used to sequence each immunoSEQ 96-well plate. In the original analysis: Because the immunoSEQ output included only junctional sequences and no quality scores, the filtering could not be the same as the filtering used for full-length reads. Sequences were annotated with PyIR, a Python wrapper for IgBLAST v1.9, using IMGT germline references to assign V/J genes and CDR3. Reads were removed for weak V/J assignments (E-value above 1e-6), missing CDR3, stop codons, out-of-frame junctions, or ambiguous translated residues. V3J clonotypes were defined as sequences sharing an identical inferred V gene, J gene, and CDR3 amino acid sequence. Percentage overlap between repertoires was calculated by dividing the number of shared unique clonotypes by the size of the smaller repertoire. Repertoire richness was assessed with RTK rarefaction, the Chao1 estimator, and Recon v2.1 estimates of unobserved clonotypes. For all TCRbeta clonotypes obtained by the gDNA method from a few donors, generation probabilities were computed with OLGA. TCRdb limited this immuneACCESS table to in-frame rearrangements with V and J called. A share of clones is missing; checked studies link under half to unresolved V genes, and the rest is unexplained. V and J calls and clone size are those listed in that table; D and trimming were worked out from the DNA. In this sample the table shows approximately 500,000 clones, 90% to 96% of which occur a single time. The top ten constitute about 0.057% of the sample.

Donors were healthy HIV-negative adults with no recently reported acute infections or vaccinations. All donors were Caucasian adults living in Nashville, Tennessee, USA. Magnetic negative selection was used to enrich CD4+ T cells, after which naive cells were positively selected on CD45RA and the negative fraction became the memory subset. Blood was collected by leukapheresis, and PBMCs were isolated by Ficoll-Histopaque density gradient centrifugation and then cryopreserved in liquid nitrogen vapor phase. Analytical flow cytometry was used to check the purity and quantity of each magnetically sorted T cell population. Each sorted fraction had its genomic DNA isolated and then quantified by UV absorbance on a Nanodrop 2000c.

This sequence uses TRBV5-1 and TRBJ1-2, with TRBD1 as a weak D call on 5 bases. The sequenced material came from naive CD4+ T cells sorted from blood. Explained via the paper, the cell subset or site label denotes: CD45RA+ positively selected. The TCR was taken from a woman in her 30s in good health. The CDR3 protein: CASSLSQGGYTF. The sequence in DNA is TGCGCCAGCAGCTTGTCTCAGGGAGGCTACACCTTC.